These T cell receptor beta chains were read from a single sample in a study of OX40 agonist ivuxolimab in advanced cancers. Data came from immunoSEQ multiplex PCR; TCRdb stores just in-frame clones and leaves some out. Among roughly 80,000 clones listed, roughly 90% were seen once. The source material was CD4+ or CD8+ T cells sorted from blood, sampled in a trial of the OX40 agonist ivuxolimab. Receptors were obtained from an adult with an advanced solid tumor such as melanoma, head and neck, liver or kidney cancer. The CDR3 runs from the conserved cysteine through the conserved F or W. A D gene is named only where the DNA matches it firmly. The listing skips clone size in some rows; elsewhere it reads once, few, many or a size class.

V gene,clone size,D gene,CDR3 length,J gene,CDR3 DNA,CDR3 protein
TRBV5-5,once,-,15,TRBJ2-1,TGTGCCAGCAGCTGGACGGTGAGCTCCTACAATGAGCAGTTCTTC,CASSWTVSSYNEQFF
TRBV7-9,-,-,14,TRBJ2-1,TGTGCCAGCAGCTTAACGGGGGCCTACAATGAGCAGTTCTTC,CASSLTGAYNEQFF
TRBV28,-,-,14,TRBJ2-3,TGTGCCAGCAGTTTTCAGGGCTCGTCGGATACGCAGTATTTT,CASSFQGSSDTQYF
TRBV7-2,-,-,15,TRBJ2-5,TGTGCCAGCAGCCCAGGAAGCCGGGGCGAAGAGACCCAGTACTTC,CASSPGSRGEETQYF
TRBV12-5,-,TRBD2,15,TRBJ2-1,TGTGCTAGTGGTTCCGGGACTAGCGGATACAATGAGCAGTTCTTC,CASGSGTSGYNEQFF
TRBV5-1,-,TRBD1,13,TRBJ2-4,TGCGCCAGCAGCACCGCCCCGGGACAGGGCGAGTACTTC,CASSTAPGQGEYF
TRBV6-1,-,TRBD2,15,TRBJ2-1,TGTGCCAGCAGTTCTGGGACTAGCGGGAGGGATGAGCAGTTCTTC,CASSSGTSGRDEQFF
TRBV7-2,-,-,16,TRBJ2-2,TGTGCCAGCAGCTTACTTGCGGGAATGGGCACCGGGGAGCTGTTTTTT,CASSLLAGMGTGELFF
TRBV6-5,-,-,16,TRBJ1-5,TGTGCCAGCAGTTACTCGGGGGCAGGAGGCAATCAGCCCCAGCATTTT,CASSYSGAGGNQPQHF
TRBV11-2,-,-,10,TRBJ1-3,TGTGCCAGCGGGGGGACACGCTTGTATTTT,CASGGTRLYF
TRBV29-1,-,-,14,TRBJ2-3,TGCAGCGGCGTGGGGGGTTCGGGCACAGATACGCAGTATTTT,CSGVGGSGTDTQYF
TRBV15,-,-,14,TRBJ2-3,TGTGCCACCAGTGCGCAGTCGGCCGGGGGTACGCAGTATTTT,CATSAQSAGGTQYF
TRBV7-2,once,-,15,TRBJ2-3,TGTGCCAGCAGCTTAGCGGGACTGCCTCTAGATACGCAGTATTTT,CASSLAGLPLDTQYF
TRBV6-1,-,-,13,TRBJ2-7,TGTGCCGCAACCCTGACAGACTCCTACGAGCAGTACTTC,CAATLTDSYEQYF
TRBV7-2,-,TRBD1,15,TRBJ2-7,TGTGCCAGCAGCACCGGGACAGGTGCTTTTTACGAGCAGTACTTC,CASSTGTGAFYEQYF
TRBV11-2,-,TRBD2,14,TRBJ2-7,TGTGCCAGCAGCCGAGGGGCGGGAGACTACGAGCAGTACTTC,CASSRGAGDYEQYF
TRBV5-1,-,-,15,TRBJ2-3,TGCGCCAGCAGCTTTGGCCAGGGGGGAACAGATACGCAGTATTTT,CASSFGQGGTDTQYF
TRBV10-2,-,TRBD2,15,TRBJ2-5,TGCGCCAGCAGTGAGGCCGCTAGCGGGAGAGAGACCCAGTACTTC,CASSEAASGRETQYF
TRBV2,-,-,13,TRBJ1-1,TGTGCCAGCAGTGAAGGGGTAGGCACTGAAGCTTTCTTT,CASSEGVGTEAFF
TRBV28,-,TRBD1,13,TRBJ1-1,TGTGCCAGCAGTACACCAGGGGGCGCTGAAGCTTTCTTT,CASSTPGGAEAFF
TRBV2,medium-sized,-,10,TRBJ2-5,TGTGCCAGCAGCGCGAGGACCCAGTACTTC,CASSARTQYF
TRBV5-1,-,-,15,TRBJ2-5,TGCGCCAGCAGCTTGTCCGCGGGGCCGGGGGAGACCCAGTACTTC,CASSLSAGPGETQYF
TRBV19,-,-,14,TRBJ2-5,TGTGCCAGTAGTCCGAGGGGCGGAGAAGAGACCCAGTACTTC,CASSPRGGEETQYF
TRBV2,-,-,13,TRBJ1-1,TGTGCCAGCAGTGCAACAGGGTTTACTGAAGCTTTCTTT,CASSATGFTEAFF
TRBV7-2,-,-,15,TRBJ2-3,TGTGCCAGCAGCCCCAAGACGGGGACGTTAGATACGCAGTATTTT,CASSPKTGTLDTQYF
TRBV7-9,once,-,17,TRBJ2-3,TGTGCCAGCACCGGGGCCCAGTTCACGAAGGGCACAGATACGCAGTATTTT,CASTGAQFTKGTDTQYF
TRBV29-1,-,TRBD2,14,TRBJ2-3,TGCAGCGTTTGGACTAGCGGGAGTACAGATACGCAGTATTTT,CSVWTSGSTDTQYF
TRBV7-9,-,-,14,TRBJ2-5,TGTGCCAGCAGCAAAGACCATTACCAAGAGACCCAGTACTTC,CASSKDHYQETQYF
TRBV5-1,once,-,13,TRBJ1-5,TGCGCCAGCAGCTTCGGGGGGAATCAGCCCCAGCATTTT,CASSFGGNQPQHF
TRBV5-6,-,-,14,TRBJ2-7,TGTGCCAGCAGCTTGCGCAGGCAGTCCTACGAGCAGTACTTC,CASSLRRQSYEQYF
TRBV2,-,-,14,TRBJ2-1,TGTGCCAGCAGTGGTGTGACAATTTACAATGAGCAGTTCTTC,CASSGVTIYNEQFF
TRBV7-2,-,TRBD1,15,TRBJ2-2,TGTGCCAGCAGCCCCGGACAGGGAAACACCGGGGAGCTGTTTTTT,CASSPGQGNTGELFF
TRBV6-1,-,-,12,TRBJ1-1,TGTGCCAGCAGCTACACCGTCACTGAAGCTTTCTTT,CASSYTVTEAFF
TRBV6-6,once,-,13,TRBJ1-1,TGTGCCAGCGCAGAGGGTAATAATCCTGAAGCTTTCTTT,CASAEGNNPEAFF
TRBV7-9,-,TRBD2,14,TRBJ2-2,TGTGCCAGCGGTTTAGCGGGAGGGGCCGGGGAGCTGTTTTTT,CASGLAGGAGELFF
TRBV28,-,-,14,TRBJ1-6,TGTGCCAGCAGCTCTGGACAGTACAATTCACCCCTCCACTTT,CASSSGQYNSPLHF
TRBV18,-,TRBD1,14,TRBJ2-7,TGTGCCAGCTCACCAGGGACAGGGGGAGACGAGCAGTACTTC,CASSPGTGGDEQYF
TRBV4-3,-,TRBD1,15,TRBJ1-2,TGCGCCAGCAGCTTAGCACAGGGGAATTGGTATGGCTACACCTTC,CASSLAQGNWYGYTF
TRBV28,-,-,12,TRBJ2-7,TGTGCCAGCATGGCAGCGCCCTACGAGCAGTACTTC,CASMAAPYEQYF
TRBV5-1,-,-,17,TRBJ2-2,TGCGCCAGCAGCTTGGCCCCTCCGGGACAAAACACCGGGGAGCTGTTTTTT,CASSLAPPGQNTGELFF